This is a list of T cell receptor beta chains from one sample in a study of blood T cell repertoires in COVID-19. TCRdb's table, derived via immunoSEQ multiplex PCR, lists solely in-frame clones and lacks some. The sample holds hundreds of thousands of clones, about 87% seen once. Sequencing input: peripheral blood. The origin of the receptors is a young man with COVID-19, enrolled during active disease. Each CDR3 is given with its conserved first and last residue. Each record gives: V gene, J gene, D gene, clone size, CDR3 protein, CDR3 DNA. The D gene is left open where the match is weak. Clone size is given for some rows only: seen once, a few or many times, or a class if the clone is expanded.

TRBV25-1	TRBJ1-4	.	.	CATRGGEKLFF	TGTGCCACTAGGGGGGGTGAAAAACTGTTTTTT
TRBV24-1	TRBJ2-3	TRBD1	.	CATSDPGQGTDTQYF	TGTGCCACCAGTGACCCCGGACAGGGCACAGATACGCAGTATTTT
TRBV4-2	TRBJ2-7	TRBD2	.	CASSQVGLAGYEQYF	TGTGCCAGCAGCCAAGTGGGACTAGCGGGTTACGAGCAGTACTTC
TRBV19	TRBJ2-1	.	.	CASKHLHRGGNEQFF	TGTGCCAGTAAGCACCTCCATAGGGGGGGCAATGAGCAGTTCTTC
TRBV2	TRBJ2-7	.	.	CASRDRDINYEQYF	TGTGCCAGCAGAGACCGGGACATCAACTACGAGCAGTACTTC
TRBV24-1	TRBJ2-1	.	.	CATEGLNEQFF	TGTGCCACCGAGGGCCTCAATGAGCAGTTCTTC
TRBV2	TRBJ2-3	TRBD1	.	CASRGQVLSTDTQYF	TGTGCCAGCAGGGGACAGGTACTAAGCACAGATACGCAGTATTTT
TRBV11-3	TRBJ2-3	TRBD1	.	CASSEDRGRLADTQYF	TGTGCCAGCAGCGAGGACAGGGGGCGATTGGCAGATACGCAGTATTTT
TRBV7-9	TRBJ2-3	TRBD2	.	CASSLAGGRADTQYF	TGTGCCAGCAGCTTAGCGGGAGGGAGAGCAGATACGCAGTATTTT
TRBV27	TRBJ1-1	.	.	CASALAMDRNTEAFF	TGTGCCAGCGCGTTAGCGATGGACAGGAACACTGAAGCTTTCTTT
TRBV4-1	TRBJ2-2	.	.	CASSQGKQGTVAGELFF	TGCGCCAGCAGCCAAGGGAAGCAGGGAACCGTTGCGGGGGAGCTGTTTTTT
TRBV5-1	TRBJ1-1	TRBD1	.	CASSTLGTVNTEAFF	TGCGCCAGCAGCACCCTCGGGACAGTGAACACTGAAGCTTTCTTT
TRBV19	TRBJ1-1	.	.	CASSIGLGVGTEAFF	TGTGCCAGTAGTATAGGGTTAGGGGTCGGCACTGAAGCTTTCTTT
TRBV5-6	TRBJ2-1	TRBD1	.	CASSLPDRGYEQFF	TGTGCCAGCAGCCTACCAGACAGGGGGTATGAGCAGTTCTTC
TRBV7-9	TRBJ2-4	.	once	CASSPDGGVIQYF	TGTGCCAGCAGTCCGGACGGAGGGGTCATTCAGTACTTC
TRBV3-1/TRBV3-2	TRBJ2-1	.	.	CASSQVTDEQFF	TGTGCCAGCAGCCAAGTCACGGATGAGCAGTTCTTC
TRBV5-4	TRBJ2-2	.	.	CASSFGTPNTGELFF	TGTGCCAGCAGTTTCGGGACTCCGAACACCGGGGAGCTGTTTTTT
TRBV29-1	TRBJ1-4	.	.	CSVSGGANEKLFF	TGCAGCGTGTCGGGGGGGGCTAATGAAAAACTGTTTTTT
TRBV20-1	TRBJ2-3	TRBD2	.	CSASRPGGSSTDTQYF	TGCAGTGCTAGTCGCCCCGGCGGGAGCAGCACAGATACGCAGTATTTT
TRBV9	TRBJ2-7	TRBD2	.	CASSVGTSGSSYEQYF	TGTGCCAGCAGCGTAGGGACTAGCGGGAGTTCATACGAGCAGTACTTC
TRBV19	TRBJ2-7	TRBD1	.	CASSMSTGGWEQYF	TGTGCCAGTAGTATGTCCACAGGGGGGTGGGAGCAGTACTTC
TRBV5-1	TRBJ2-5	TRBD1	.	CASSFLGQGPQETQYF	TGCGCCAGCAGCTTTTTGGGACAGGGACCTCAAGAGACCCAGTACTTC
TRBV12-3/TRBV12-4	TRBJ1-2	TRBD1	.	CASRVQGARGYTF	TGTGCCAGCAGGGTACAGGGGGCGCGGGGCTACACCTTC
TRBV12-1	TRBJ2-3	.	.	CASSFTSNKYTDTQYF	TGTGCCAGCAGCTTTACTAGCAATAAATACACAGATACGCAGTATTTT
TRBV12-2	TRBJ2-3	.	.	CASRLACRGRDTDTQYF	TGTGCAAGTCGCTTAGCATGTCGCGGGAGGGACACAGATACGCAGTATTTT
TRBV7-3	TRBJ1-5	TRBD1	.	CASSADREQPQHF	TGTGCCAGCAGCGCGGACAGGGAACAGCCCCAGCATTTT
TRBV9	TRBJ2-1	TRBD1	.	CASSVFRNRGIVF	TGTGCCAGCAGCGTATTTCGAAACAGGGGGATAGTCTTC
TRBV6-5	TRBJ1-1	.	.	CASSLTVNTEAFF	TGTGCCAGCAGCTTGACAGTGAACACTGAAGCTTTCTTT
TRBV28	TRBJ1-3	.	.	CASSFPGFSGNTIYF	TGTGCCAGCAGTTTCCCAGGATTCTCTGGAAACACCATATATTTT
TRBV4-1	TRBJ2-1	TRBD1	.	CASSHPTGQGAVEQFF	TGCGCCAGCAGCCACCCCACCGGACAGGGGGCGGTTGAGCAGTTCTTC
TRBV6-1	TRBJ2-7	TRBD2	once	CASSEARLLASSYEQYF	TGTGCCAGCAGTGAAGCGCGTCTACTAGCGAGCTCCTACGAGCAGTACTTC
TRBV19	TRBJ1-2	TRBD1	.	CATQPQGEFYYGYTF	TGTGCCACCCAACCCCAGGGGGAGTTTTACTATGGCTACACCTTC
TRBV3-1/TRBV3-2	TRBJ2-7	.	.	CASSLFYEQYF	TGTGCCAGCAGCCTATTTTACGAGCAGTACTTC
TRBV4-1	TRBJ2-1	TRBD2	.	CASSLAGAYNEQFF	TGCGCCAGCAGTCTAGCGGGAGCCTACAATGAGCAGTTCTTC
TRBV7-9	TRBJ1-1	.	.	CASSRLNTEAFF	TGTGCCAGCAGTCGGTTGAACACTGAAGCTTTCTTT
TRBV27	TRBJ1-2	.	.	CASTAQAGLGYGYTF	TGTGCCAGCACCGCCCAGGCCGGTTTGGGCTATGGCTACACCTTC
TRBV7-9	TRBJ2-5	.	.	CASSGRGAGETQYF	TGTGCCAGCAGCGGCCGGGGGGCAGGGGAGACCCAGTACTTC
TRBV4-1	TRBJ1-2	TRBD1	once	CASSPLGQGARGGYTF	TGCGCCAGCAGCCCACTAGGACAGGGGGCCAGGGGTGGCTACACCTTC
TRBV11-2	TRBJ2-7	.	.	CASSLVRQFPYEQYF	TGTGCCAGCAGCTTAGTCAGACAGTTCCCCTACGAGCAGTACTTC
TRBV2	TRBJ2-7	TRBD2	.	CASSEGSGSYEQYF	TGTGCCAGCAGTGAAGGTAGCGGGAGTTACGAGCAGTACTTC
TRBV4-1	TRBJ2-7	TRBD1	.	CASSQGDSGYEQYF	TGCGCCAGCAGCCAAGGGGACAGCGGCTACGAGCAGTACTTC
TRBV19	TRBJ2-2	TRBD2	.	CASKRLAETGELFF	TGTGCCAGTAAGAGACTAGCGGAAACCGGGGAGCTGTTTTTT
TRBV19	TRBJ2-3	TRBD2	.	CASNLLAGGPDTQYF	TGTGCCAGTAACCTACTAGCGGGAGGGCCGGATACGCAGTATTTT
TRBV9	TRBJ1-1	.	.	CASSVVGAASGEAFF	TGTGCCAGCAGCGTAGTAGGGGCTGCTTCAGGTGAAGCTTTCTTT
TRBV5-1	TRBJ2-3	TRBD2	.	CASSLVSGSTDTQYF	TGCGCCAGCAGCTTGGTTAGCGGGAGCACAGATACGCAGTATTTT
TRBV2	TRBJ1-5	.	.	CASSGNGGAMVNQPQHF	TGTGCCAGCAGTGGGAACGGGGGGGCAATGGTCAATCAGCCCCAGCATTTT
TRBV3-1/TRBV3-2	TRBJ1-1	.	.	CASSQGAATEAFF	TGTGCCAGCAGCCAGGGGGCTGCCACTGAAGCTTTCTTT
TRBV15	TRBJ2-1	TRBD1	.	CATSSPDRDNEQFF	TGTGCCACCAGCAGTCCGGACAGGGACAATGAGCAGTTCTTC